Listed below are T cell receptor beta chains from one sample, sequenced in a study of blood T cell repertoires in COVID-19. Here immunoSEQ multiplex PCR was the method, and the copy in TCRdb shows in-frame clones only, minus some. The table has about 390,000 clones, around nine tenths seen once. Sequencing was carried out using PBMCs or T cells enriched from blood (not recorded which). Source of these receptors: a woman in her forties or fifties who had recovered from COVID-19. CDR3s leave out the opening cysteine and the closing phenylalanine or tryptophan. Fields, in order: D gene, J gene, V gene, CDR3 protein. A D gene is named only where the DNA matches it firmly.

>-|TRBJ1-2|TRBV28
ALGGQAGGYT
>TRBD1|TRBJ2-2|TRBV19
ASRPWGGGQSNTGELF
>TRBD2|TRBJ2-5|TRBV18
ASSPRTSEETQY
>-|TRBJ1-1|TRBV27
ASRLGGNTEAF
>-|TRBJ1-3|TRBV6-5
ASSYSPGGGNTIY
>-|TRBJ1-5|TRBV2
ASSDRAGYQPQH
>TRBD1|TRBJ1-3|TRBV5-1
ASSLGDRGNTIY
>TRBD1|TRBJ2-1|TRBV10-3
AISRDRGNNEQF
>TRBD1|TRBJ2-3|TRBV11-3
ASSFLGDSSQY
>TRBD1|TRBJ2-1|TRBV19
ASSSDRVVF
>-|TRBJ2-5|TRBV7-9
ASSPATGTLQETQY
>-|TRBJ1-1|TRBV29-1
SVLDILAEAF
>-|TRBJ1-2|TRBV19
ASSIPRTESNYGYT
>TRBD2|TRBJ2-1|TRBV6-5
ASSRLANEQF
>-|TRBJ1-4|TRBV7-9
ASRSGVEKLF
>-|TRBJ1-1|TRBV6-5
ASGSRPGTEAF
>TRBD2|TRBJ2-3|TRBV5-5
ASSLVPTSGSSTDTQY
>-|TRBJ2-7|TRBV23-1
ASTGDYSYEQY
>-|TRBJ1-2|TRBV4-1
ASSQVTTANYGYT
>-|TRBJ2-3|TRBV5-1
ASSLAGGDTQY
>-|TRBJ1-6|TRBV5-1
ASSLHRENSPLH
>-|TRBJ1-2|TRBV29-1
SVLSVDGYT
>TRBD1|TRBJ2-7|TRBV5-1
ASSLESGGSYEQY
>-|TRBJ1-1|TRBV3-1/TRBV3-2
ASSQVAGNTEAF
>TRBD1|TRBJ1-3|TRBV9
ASSRDRGPGNTIY
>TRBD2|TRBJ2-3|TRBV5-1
ASSFKRGGEDTQY
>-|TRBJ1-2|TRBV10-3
AISESLINYGYT
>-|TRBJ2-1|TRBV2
ASSEARWNEQF
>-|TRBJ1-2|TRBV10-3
AISESNRADYGYT